A selection of T cell receptor beta chains follows, all from one sample in a study of CD8 T cells in ankylosing spondylitis. TCRdb passed the 5' RACE reads through MiXCR, listing each CDR3 protein once. The sample carries roughly 230,000 distinct CDR3 sequences, 15% to 20% recorded once. The source material was blood, either unsorted or a sorted T cell fraction (not recorded which). Receptors were obtained from a male donor with ankylosing spondylitis or in good health (not recorded which). The CDR3 runs from the conserved cysteine through the conserved F or W. The order of the fields is clone size, D gene, V gene, J gene, CDR3 DNA, CDR3 protein. A D gene is named only where the DNA matches it firmly. Where a row states a size, it is once, few, many or the class of an expanded clone; other rows omit it.

NA	NA	TRBV4-1	TRBJ2-1	TGCGCCAGCAGCCCCCCATGGGACAATGAGCAGTTCTTC	CASSPPWDNEQFF
NA	NA	TRBV7-2	TRBJ2-4	TGTGCCAGCAGTTCCGGTCCGGTGTCGCACATTCAGTACTTC	CASSSGPVSHIQYF
NA	TRBD1	TRBV25-1	TRBJ1-4	TGTGCCAGCAGTGTCTCCGACAGGGGGCAAAATGAAAAACTGTTTTTT	CASSVSDRGQNEKLFF
few	TRBD2	TRBV9	TRBJ2-1	TGTGCCAGCAGCCCGGGGACTACGTCGGTTGACAATGAGCAGTTCTTC	CASSPGTTSVDNEQFF
many	NA	TRBV13	TRBJ2-7	TGTGCCAGCAGCCCGCGGACGGGTCCCGGGACAACTTACGAGCAGTACTTC	CASSPRTGPGTTYEQYF
few	NA	TRBV5-8	TRBJ1-1	TGTGCCAGCAGCGTCCACCTAGGAGGTGAAGCTTTCTTT	CASSVHLGGEAFF
few	TRBD1	TRBV6-2/TRBV6-3	TRBJ2-1	TGTGCCAGCAGTTATCTTCACAGGGGGGTCACGTTCGGATCCTACAATGAGCAGTTCTTC	CASSYLHRGVTFGSYNEQFF
NA	NA	TRBV5-1	TRBJ1-1	TGCGCCAGCAGCTGGGGACAAGGGAGGACTGTAGCTTTCTTT	CASSWGQGRTVAFF
many	TRBD2	TRBV5-1	TRBJ2-1	TGCGCCAGCAGCTTGGTTACTAGCGGGAATGAGCAGTTCTTC	CASSLVTSGNEQFF
NA	NA	TRBV12-3/TRBV12-4	TRBJ2-5	TGTGCCAGCACCTGGGCCCTCGGGGAGACCCAGTACTTC	CASTWALGETQYF
few	NA	TRBV29-1	TRBJ1-1	TGCAGCGTCGGTGTCCCGGGACATTTACTGAACACTGAAGCTTTCTTT	CSVGVPGHLLNTEAFF
many	TRBD1	TRBV4-1	TRBJ2-7	TGCGCCAGCAGCCAAGATTGGGACAGACCCCTCTCCTACGAGCAGTACTTC	CASSQDWDRPLSYEQYF
many	NA	TRBV15	TRBJ1-2	TGTGCCACCAGCAGAGAGAATTTCTATGGCTACACCTTC	CATSRENFYGYTF
many	NA	TRBV4-2	TRBJ2-7	TGTGCCAGCAGCCGATCCGGGGCCTACGAGCAGTACTTC	CASSRSGAYEQYF
NA	TRBD1	TRBV14	TRBJ2-7	TGTGCCAGCAGTCACGGACAGGACAGCTCCTACGAGCAGTACTTC	CASSHGQDSSYEQYF
few	NA	TRBV4-1	TRBJ2-7	TGCGCCAGCAGCCAAGGGGACACTGACGAGCAGTACTTC	CASSQGDTDEQYF
NA	NA	TRBV28	TRBJ1-4	TGTGCCAGCATTAGGCGTGGGCGCGGTTCGAATGAAAAACTGTTTTTT	CASIRRGRGSNEKLFF
NA	TRBD2	TRBV29-1	TRBJ2-5	TGCAGCGTTGAGCCTAGCGGGAGGGCCGAAGAGACCCAGTACTTC	CSVEPSGRAEETQYF
few	TRBD2	TRBV9	TRBJ2-3	TGTGCCAGCAGCGTAGCCGGACTAGAAGCAGATACGCAGTATTTT	CASSVAGLEADTQYF
NA	NA	TRBV15	TRBJ2-5	TGTGCCACCAGCAGAGATCCCCCTCGACAGGACAATCAAGAGACCCAGTACTTC	CATSRDPPRQDNQETQYF
many	TRBD1	TRBV4-1	TRBJ2-4	TGCGCCAGCAGCCACCGGGACAGGGAGGGAAACATTCAGTACTTC	CASSHRDREGNIQYF
NA	NA	TRBV11-3	TRBJ2-1	TGTGCCAGCAGCCAAGGGGAGAAGTTCTTC	CASSQGEKFF
NA	NA	TRBV27	TRBJ2-3	TGTGCCAGCAGTAAGGGGGTGGATACGCAGTATTTT	CASSKGVDTQYF
many	TRBD2	TRBV29-1	TRBJ2-1	TGCAGCGTGAGGACTAGCGGGACCCCGTTCTTC	CSVRTSGTPFF
NA	NA	TRBV18	TRBJ1-2	TGTGCCAGCTCACCAACACAGGGCTATATCTATGGCTACACCTTC	CASSPTQGYIYGYTF
NA	NA	TRBV5-1	TRBJ2-2	TGCGCCAGCAGCTTGACGGGGTTTGCGGGTAGCGATGGCACCGGGGAGCTGTTTTTT	CASSLTGFAGSDGTGELFF
few	NA	TRBV4-2	TRBJ2-5	TGTGCCAGCAGCCAAGATCATAGGGTGCCTTACCAAGAGACCCAGTACTTC	CASSQDHRVPYQETQYF
many	TRBD2	TRBV7-7	TRBJ2-1	TGTGCTAGCAGCTTTGGGGCTAGCGGGTTTAGCGAGCAGTTCTTC	CASSFGASGFSEQFF
few	TRBD1	TRBV20-1	TRBJ1-1	TGCAGTGCTAGACCACAGGGGGCGAACACTGAAGCTTTCTTT	CSARPQGANTEAFF
few	TRBD2	TRBV10-3	TRBJ2-1	TGTGCCATCAGCCCAGCGGGAGGCAATGAGCAGTTCTTC	CAISPAGGNEQFF